This note documents a single TCR beta chain sequence. Its specificity is unknown. The data were obtained in a study of T cell responses to AZD1222 COVID-19 vaccine. Study-wide results and limits: All repertoire sampling was performed exclusively after the peak T cell response. An increase in Spike-specific TCR breadth and depth was observed after two AZD1222 doses. Donors in the cohort were predominantly white British and more often female, and clonal diversity was possibly underestimated.

Germline values: CDR1 MNHEY, CDR2 SMNVEV (reference sequence). This CDR3 spans 15 amino acids. V shed 1 base and J shed 2 bases, with 11 bases lying between them. TCRdb keeps only in-frame clones here, not all; method: immunoSEQ multiplex PCR. This sample yields 100,000 or so clones, of which approximately 90% are seen a single time; roughly 9.2% belongs to the top ten. The source was peripheral blood, collected on day 0 of AZD1222 vaccination. This receptor was obtained from an adult in good health. The chain employs TRBV27 and TRBJ2-5; D perhaps matches TRBD1 (6 bases). CDR3 region: CASSLLGAEQETQYF. The CDR3 DNA follows: TGTGCCAGCAGTTTATTGGGGGCGGAACAAGAGACCCAGTACTTC.